This T cell receptor (beta chain) was identified in a study of blood T cell repertoires in COVID-19. Profiling relied on immunoSEQ multiplex PCR, and the TCRdb table lists in-frame clones only, not all of them. Of tens of thousands of clones in the sample, 80% to 90% were seen once. The clonotype comes from a human donor in a cohort sampled during active COVID-19. The sequenced material came from peripheral blood.

CDR3 bases: TGTGCCAGCAGCCCGATGATCGGTGCGGAGACCCAGTACTTC. Residues: CASSPMIGAETQYF. The V call is TRBV6-2 or TRBV6-3, the J call TRBJ2-5; D is uncertain. This CDR3 is built from 14 residues. CDR1 is MNHEY, CDR2 SVGEGT, per germline. Trimming removed 6 bases at V and 5 bases at J, with 16 bases between.